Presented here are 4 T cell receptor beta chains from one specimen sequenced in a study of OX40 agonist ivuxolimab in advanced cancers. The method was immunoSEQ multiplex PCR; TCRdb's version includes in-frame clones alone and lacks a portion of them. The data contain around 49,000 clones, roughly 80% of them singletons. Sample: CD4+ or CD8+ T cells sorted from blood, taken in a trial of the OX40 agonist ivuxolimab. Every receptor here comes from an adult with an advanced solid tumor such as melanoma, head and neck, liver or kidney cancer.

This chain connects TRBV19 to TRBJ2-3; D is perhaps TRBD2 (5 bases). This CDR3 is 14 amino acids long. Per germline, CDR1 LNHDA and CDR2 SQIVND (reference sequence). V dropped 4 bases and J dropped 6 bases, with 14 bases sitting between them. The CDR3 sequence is CASSNNGMGDTQYF. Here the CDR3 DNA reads TGTGCCAGTAGTAATAACGGGATGGGCGATACGCAGTATTTT.

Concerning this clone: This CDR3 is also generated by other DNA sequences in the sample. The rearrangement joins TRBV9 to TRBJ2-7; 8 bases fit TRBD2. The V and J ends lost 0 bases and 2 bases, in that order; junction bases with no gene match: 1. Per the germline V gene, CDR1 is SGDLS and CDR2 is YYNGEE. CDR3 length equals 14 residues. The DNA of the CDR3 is TGTGCCAGCAGCGTAGGCGGGGGGACCTACGAGCAGTACTTC. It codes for CASSVGGGTYEQYF.

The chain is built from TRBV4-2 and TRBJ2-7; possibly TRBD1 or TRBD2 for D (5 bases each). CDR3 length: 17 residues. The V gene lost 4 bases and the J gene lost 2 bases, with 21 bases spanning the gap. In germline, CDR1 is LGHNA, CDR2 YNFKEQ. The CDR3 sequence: CASSLLPRRDRPYEQYF. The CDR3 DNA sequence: TGTGCCAGCAGCCTCCTGCCCCGCCGGGACCGACCCTACGAGCAGTACTTC.

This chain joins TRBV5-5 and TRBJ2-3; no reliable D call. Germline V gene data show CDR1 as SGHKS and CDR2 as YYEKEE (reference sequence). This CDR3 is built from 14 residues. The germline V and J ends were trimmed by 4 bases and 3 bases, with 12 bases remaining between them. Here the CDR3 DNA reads TGTGCCAGCAGCCCAGCCGGCTGGACAGATACGCAGTATTTT. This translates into CASSPAGWTDTQYF. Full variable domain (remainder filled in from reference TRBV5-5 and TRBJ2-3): DAGVTQSPTHLIKTRGQQVTLRCSPISGHKSVSWYQQVLGQGPQFIFQYYEKEERGRGNFPDRFSARQFPNYSSELNVNALLLGDSALYLCASSPAGWTDTQYFGPGTRLTVL.